This entry concerns a single TCR beta chain. Its antigen is not identified. Second-dose recipients at about 4 or about 12 weeks were treated as one pooled group. These data originate in a study of T cell responses to AZD1222 COVID-19 vaccine. Points from the study as a whole: Nearly half of unique spike-specific TCRs reportedly avoided B.1.351 and B.1.1.7 mutated regions.

Trimming pared 2 bases from V and 7 bases from J, leaving 7 bases between. The CDR3 spans 13 residues. CDR1 and CDR2 (germline): SGDLS, YYNGEE. TCRdb keeps only in-frame clones here, not all; method: immunoSEQ multiplex PCR. The table lists 20,000 to 25,000 clones, roughly nine tenths of them singletons. The sequences come from peripheral blood, collected 28 days after the second AZD1222 dose. The chain uses TRBV9 and TRBJ1-6, with D unclear. This sequence was found in an adult who received the AZD1222 COVID-19 vaccine. The CDR3 loop is CASSVTTNSPLHF. The CDR3, as DNA: TGTGCCAGCAGCGTTACTACAAATTCACCCCTCCACTTT.